This is a list of T cell receptor beta chains from one sample in a study of shared clonotypes between healthy human individuals. Assay: immunoSEQ multiplex PCR; the TCRdb copy retains only in-frame clones and omits some. The table includes some 1 million clones, about 80% detected once. The sequenced material came from memory CD4+ T cells sorted from blood. These receptors all stem from a man younger than 30 in good health. The conserved cysteine and the conserved F or W are not part of the CDR3 here. Fields, in order: CDR3 protein, J gene, D gene, V gene. A D gene is named only where the DNA matches it firmly.

ASYLVGYGYT | TRBJ1-2 | . | TRBV19
ASIPAVGSYEQY | TRBJ2-7 | . | TRBV6-1
ASSLVSSGSPSYEQY | TRBJ2-7 | TRBD2 | TRBV11-2
ASSTSGSPYNEQF | TRBJ2-1 | TRBD2 | TRBV13
ASSLSSSGSPLH | TRBJ1-6 | . | TRBV28
ASSAARNTYEQY | TRBJ2-7 | . | TRBV19
ASSYSQASGNTIY | TRBJ1-3 | . | TRBV6-5
ASSMIRGLYGEQY | TRBJ2-7 | . | TRBV21-1
ASSPGQFNQPQH | TRBJ1-5 | . | TRBV6-6
ASRPQESTGYT | TRBJ1-2 | . | TRBV2
AWTQGGSGNTIY | TRBJ1-3 | . | TRBV30
ASSLASLGNEQF | TRBJ2-1 | . | TRBV5-6
ASSAKGANNSPLH | TRBJ1-6 | . | TRBV21-1